These T cell receptor beta chains were read from a single sample in a study of post-analysis software for immune sequencing data. TCRdb fed the PCR reads into MiXCR, producing one record per CDR3 protein. The profile covers roughly 700,000 distinct CDR3 sequences, with roughly 30% appearing a single time and around 0.6% taken by the ten largest. Material for sequencing was blood. The receptor source for this set is a girl aged 10-17 years with multiple sclerosis. CDR3s include the opening cysteine and the closing phenylalanine or tryptophan. D genes are given only for firm matches. The listing skips clone size in some rows; elsewhere it reads once, few, many or a size class.

j_gene,abundance,v_gene,len,d_gene,CDR3aa,CDR3nt
TRBJ1-6,-,TRBV20-1,12,-,CSAGDRNSPLHF,TGCAGTGCCGGAGATCGGAATTCACCCCTCCACTTT
TRBJ1-5,few,TRBV27,14,-,CASSLASGVQPQHF,TGTGCCAGCAGTTTGGCGTCGGGGGTTCAGCCCCAGCATTTT
TRBJ2-7,many,TRBV7-9,14,-,CASSAPVDSYEQYF,TGTGCCAGCAGCGCCCCGGTCGACTCCTACGAGCAGTACTTC
TRBJ2-2,-,TRBV28,11,-,CASSSTGELFF,TGTGCCAGTAGCTCCACCGGGGAGCTGTTTTTT
TRBJ2-5,few,TRBV6-6,13,-,CASTWDRGPLPYF,TGTGCCAGCACCTGGGACCGGGGGCCATTGCCGTACTTC
TRBJ2-5,few,TRBV20-1,12,TRBD2,CSATSGWETQYF,TGCAGTGCTACTAGCGGTTGGGAGACCCAGTACTTC
TRBJ2-7,-,TRBV7-9,14,TRBD1,CASRGDRTAYEQYF,TGTGCCAGCAGGGGGGACAGGACGGCCTACGAGCAGTACTTC
TRBJ1-6,-,TRBV6-5,15,-,CASSLLPHGDSPLHF,TGTGCCAGCAGCCTACTACCCCACGGGGACTCACCCCTCCACTTT
TRBJ2-5,-,TRBV29-1,12,-,CSVRPSSNEQYF,TGCAGCGTTCGACCGTCTAGTAATGAGCAGTACTTC
TRBJ2-7,few,TRBV5-1,19,TRBD2,CASSSGGPSGFTSGYEQYF,TGCGCCAGCAGCTCGGGGGGACCATCAGGTTTCACCTCGGGCTACGAGCAGTACTTC
TRBJ2-7,many,TRBV27,14,TRBD2,CASRRGDRLYEQYF,TGTGCCAGCAGGCGGGGGGACCGACTCTACGAGCAGTACTTC
TRBJ2-7,-,TRBV28,16,-,CASSLVDAPMADEQYF,TGTGCCAGCAGTTTGGTGGACGCTCCGATGGCGGACGAGCAGTACTTC
TRBJ2-6,-,TRBV5-1,18,-,CASSLAGRGSSGANVLTF,TGCGCCAGCAGCTTGGCGGGAAGGGGGAGTTCTGGGGCCAACGTCCTGACTTTC
TRBJ2-5,-,TRBV6-6,14,-,CASSYRGASETQYF,TGTGCCAGCAGTTACCGGGGGGCCTCGGAGACCCAGTACTTC
TRBJ1-2,-,TRBV7-2,19,TRBD1,CASSAGQLLRGPPYYGYTF,TGTGCCAGCAGCGCGGGACAGCTTTTAAGGGGCCCACCGTACTATGGCTACACCTTC
TRBJ2-3,-,TRBV6-6,16,TRBD2,CASALGSSGATDTQYF,TGTGCCAGCGCCCTGGGGTCCAGCGGGGCAACAGATACGCAGTATTTT
TRBJ2-7,few,TRBV28,14,-,CATTRLAGSYEQYF,TGTGCCACCACACGACTCGCCGGCTCCTACGAGCAGTACTTC
TRBJ2-7,-,TRBV2,12,-,CASQDSLGEQYF,TGTGCCAGCCAAGACAGCCTAGGGGAGCAGTACTTC
TRBJ1-1,few,TRBV5-6,16,-,CASSLRAGWVSGEAFF,TGTGCCAGCAGCTTAAGGGCGGGCTGGGTATCCGGTGAAGCTTTCTTT
TRBJ2-6,-,TRBV27,14,-,CASSSLSGANVLTF,TGTGCCAGCAGTTCATTATCTGGGGCCAACGTCCTGACTTTC
TRBJ2-4,-,TRBV7-2,13,-,CASSSGSKNIQYF,TGTGCCAGCAGCTCCGGGAGCAAAAACATTCAGTACTTC
TRBJ2-3,few,TRBV20-1,15,TRBD2,CSARAPRGVTDTQYF,TGCAGTGCTAGAGCGCCCCGGGGGGTGACAGATACGCAGTATTTT
TRBJ1-2,many,TRBV29-1,12,-,CSVDGPSYGYTF,TGCAGCGTTGACGGCCCTAGCTATGGCTACACCTTC
TRBJ1-5,-,TRBV7-2,15,-,CASSLRFDSGPPQHF,TGTGCCAGCAGCTTACGGTTCGACAGTGGTCCGCCCCAGCATTTT
TRBJ2-7,few,TRBV20-1,20,TRBD2,CSARDPFRTSGPGENNEQYF,TGCAGTGCTAGAGATCCCTTCCGGACTAGCGGGCCGGGTGAGAACAATGAGCAGTACTTC
TRBJ2-7,-,TRBV5-1,13,-,CASSFTGSSEQYF,TGCGCCAGCAGCTTCACGGGGTCCTCCGAGCAGTACTTC
TRBJ2-3,-,TRBV29-1,14,-,CSVGRLHPPDTQYF,TGCAGCGTCGGACGGTTGCATCCGCCAGATACGCAGTATTTT
TRBJ1-2,few,TRBV6-1,15,-,CASSEARRILAGYTF,TGTGCCAGCAGTGAAGCCAGACGGATTCTTGCGGGCTACACCTTC
TRBJ1-2,few,TRBV11-2,14,-,CASSLAPGGWGYTF,TGTGCCAGCAGCTTAGCTCCCGGGGGCTGGGGCTACACCTTC
TRBJ2-3,-,TRBV5-6,16,TRBD2,CASSRFGLGSTDTQYF,TGTGCCAGCAGCCGATTTGGACTAGGGAGCACAGATACGCAGTATTTT
TRBJ2-7,many,TRBV6-5,14,-,CASSPALFNYEQYF,TGTGCCAGCAGTCCGGCCCTCTTTAACTACGAGCAGTACTTC
TRBJ1-5,-,TRBV9,15,-,CASSVAPESNQPQHF,TGTGCCAGCAGCGTAGCTCCAGAGAGCAATCAGCCCCAGCATTTT
TRBJ2-7,-,TRBV7-2,13,-,CASSLHRTYEQYF,TGTGCCAGCAGCTTACATCGTACCTACGAGCAGTACTTC
TRBJ2-1,-,TRBV4-1,15,TRBD1,CASSQDGTVYNEQFF,TGCGCCAGCAGCCAAGATGGGACAGTCTACAATGAGCAGTTCTTC
TRBJ1-1,few,TRBV4-3,13,-,CASSQDGDSEAFF,TGCGCCAGCAGCCAAGATGGGGATTCTGAAGCTTTCTTT
TRBJ1-1,few,TRBV6-4,13,-,CASRDNRETEAFF,TGTGCCAGCAGAGATAACAGGGAGACTGAAGCTTTCTTT
TRBJ2-1,-,TRBV7-2,11,-,CASSKSYEQFF,TGTGCCAGCAGCAAATCTTATGAGCAGTTCTTC
TRBJ2-1,few,TRBV6-2/TRBV6-3,15,-,CASSNTRRSYNEQFF,TGTGCCAGCAGTAATACTAGACGGTCCTACAATGAGCAGTTCTTC
TRBJ2-7,many,TRBV9,14,-,CASAPRLASYEQYF,TGTGCCAGCGCCCCCAGGCTAGCGAGCTACGAGCAGTACTTC
TRBJ2-1,-,TRBV5-1,15,TRBD2,CASSFKAAGGNEQFF,TGCGCCAGCAGTTTTAAAGCAGCGGGGGGCAATGAGCAGTTCTTC
TRBJ1-4,-,TRBV7-2,17,-,CASSLVGQGGGSEKLFF,TGTGCCAGCAGCTTAGTTGGGCAGGGTGGAGGTAGTGAGAAACTGTTTTTT
TRBJ2-1,few,TRBV2,12,-,CASSNTGYEQFF,TGTGCCAGCAGTAACACCGGGTATGAGCAGTTCTTC
TRBJ1-1,-,TRBV20-1,11,-,CSARAGLGAFF,TGCAGTGCTAGAGCTGGGCTCGGGGCTTTCTTT
TRBJ1-5,-,TRBV5-5,16,TRBD1,CASSYVPRQGGQPQHF,TGTGCCAGCAGCTACGTTCCTCGACAGGGTGGTCAGCCCCAGCATTTT
TRBJ2-3,-,TRBV6-1,18,TRBD2,CASSPRSPSGPLTDTQYF,TGTGCCAGCAGTCCTCGGTCGCCTAGCGGTCCTCTAACAGATACGCAGTATTTT
TRBJ1-5,few,TRBV6-1,16,-,CASTELNARINQPQHF,TGTGCCAGCACGGAGCTAAACGCACGGATCAATCAGCCCCAGCATTTT
TRBJ2-1,many,TRBV29-1,14,TRBD1,CSALSGTGINEQFF,TGCAGCGCTCTTTCCGGGACAGGGATCAATGAGCAGTTCTTC
TRBJ1-1,few,TRBV7-2,15,TRBD1,CASSFTGGTGTEAFF,TGTGCCAGCAGTTTCACAGGGGGTACTGGCACTGAAGCTTTCTTT
TRBJ2-6,-,TRBV7-9,16,-,CASSRAGLRGANVLTF,TGTGCCAGCAGCCGAGCAGGGCTTCGAGGGGCCAACGTCCTGACTTTC
TRBJ2-3,-,TRBV7-2,15,TRBD2,CASSLIAGATDTQYF,TGTGCCAGCAGCCTTATAGCGGGAGCAACAGATACGCAGTATTTT
TRBJ2-7,few,TRBV20-1,15,-,CSARVGLENTYEQYF,TGCAGTGCTAGAGTGGGCCTCGAAAACACCTACGAGCAGTACTTC
TRBJ2-3,few,TRBV5-1,14,TRBD2,CATGTSGGTDTQYF,TGCGCCACCGGGACTAGCGGAGGCACAGATACGCAGTATTTT